This TCR beta chain was identified during a study of blood T cell repertoires in COVID-19. Across the study: Samples representing acute and convalescent COVID-19 were sourced from the United States, Italy and Spain. From T cells, B-cell-depleted T cells, or PBMCs came the material, which was cDNA or gDNA.

CDR1 is MNHEY and CDR2 is SVGEGT in the germline V gene. Trimming pared 2 bases from V and 7 bases from J, leaving 11 bases between. This CDR3 spans 13 amino acids. Methods used by the authors: Scientists estimated how many nucleated cells there were by amplifying reference gene primers. Assay used: immunoSEQ multiplex PCR; TCRdb lists only in-frame clones, some missing. V and J calls and clone size follow that table, whereas D and trimming were derived from the DNA. The sample shows 81,000 or so clones, about 85% of them seen only once. Sequenced material: peripheral blood. The TCR sequence derives from a woman in her sixties or seventies with active or convalescent COVID-19. The V and J genes are TRBV6-2 or TRBV6-3 and TRBJ1-1; a weak D match, TRBD1 (5 bases). CDR3 nucleotide sequence: TGTGCCAGCAGTTACCCCCGGGGGAGTGAAGCTTTCTTT. It yields the protein CASSYPRGSEAFF.